Each of the 17 T cell receptor beta chains below was sequenced from the same sample in a study of blood T cell repertoires in COVID-19 (dated by TCRdb to 2019 to 2021). The library relied on the immunoSEQ multiplex PCR assay. TCRdb carries this immuneACCESS record with in-frame sequences only. Its versions omit some clonotypes, under half of them owing to an unresolved V gene in the studies checked, with the rest unexplained. The sample contains roughly 260,000 clones, roughly 86% of them found a single time. The ten largest clones represent about 2.7% of the sample. Material: PBMCs or T cells enriched from blood (not recorded which). These receptors all stem from a woman between 18 and 29 years old who had recovered from COVID-19.

The chain employs TRBV30 and TRBJ1-5; D remains ambiguous. Trimming stripped 0 bases from V and 6 bases from J, with 12 bases between. CDR3 length: 14 amino acids. Germline assignment: CDR1 GTSNPN and CDR2 SVGIG (reference sequence). CDR3 nucleotide sequence: TGTGCCTGGAGTGTGCATTCACGAGGTCAGCCCCAGCATTTT. Protein product: CAWSVHSRGQPQHF. Looking up the rest from reference TRBV30 and TRBJ1-5 gives the full variable domain: SQTIHQWPATLVQPVGSPLSLECTVEGTSNPNLYWYRQAAGRGLQLLFYSVGIGQISSEVPQNLSASRPQDRQFILSSKKLLLSDSGFYLCAWSVHSRGQPQHFGDGTRLSIL.

The chain has TRBV24-1 and TRBJ2-3; no firm D call. V was clipped by 4 bases and J by 1 base, with 11 bases between them. CDR1 and CDR2 from the germline V gene are KGHDR and SFDVKD. CDR3 length equals 15 residues. In DNA, the CDR3 is TGTGCCACCAGTGACTCCGGGTTACGCACAGATACGCAGTATTTT. Its translation is CATSDSGLRTDTQYF.

The V gene is TRBV30, the J gene TRBJ2-1, with TRBD2 matching 8 bases. The CDR3 runs 15 residues. Per germline, CDR1 GTSNPN and CDR2 SVGIG (reference sequence). With V trimmed by 0 bases and J by 4 bases, 5 bases remained unmatched. This CDR3 is CAWSVGTRGYNEQFF. DNA of the CDR3: TGTGCCTGGAGTGTGGGGACTAGGGGTTACAATGAGCAGTTCTTC.

The chain couples TRBV9 to TRBJ2-1; D gene ambiguous. The V end was cut by 0 bases, the J end by 4 bases, with 14 bases between. CDR3 length: 16 amino acids. Germline values: CDR1 SGDLS, CDR2 YYNGEE. CDR3 bases: TGTGCCAGCAGCGTAGCGAAAGTCTCTAGTTACAATGAGCAGTTCTTC. Residues: CASSVAKVSSYNEQFF.

The J gene is TRBJ2-1, the V gene TRBV11-2, with 14 bases lining up with TRBD2. The germline gives CDR1 SGHAT, CDR2 FQNNGV. The CDR3 is 19 amino acids. Losses at the gene ends were 10 bases for V and 5 bases for J; bases not matched to a gene: 19. CDR3 nucleotides: TGTGCCACCGGTCGGGGACTAGCGGGAGTTTGGGGTCTAGACAATGAGCAGTTCTTC. As protein: CATGRGLAGVWGLDNEQFF.

The genes are TRBV10-3 and TRBJ1-4; D perhaps matches TRBD1 (6 bases). Germline V lookup: CDR1 ENHRY, CDR2 SYGVKD. CDR3 length equals 16 residues. Trimming stripped 0 bases from V and 3 bases from J, with 11 bases between. The CDR3 nucleotides are TGTGCCATCAGTGAGTCGTCAGGGGCGGCTAATGAAAAACTGTTTTTT. It yields the protein CAISESSGAANEKLFF.

J is TRBJ2-7 and V is TRBV28; TRBD1 agrees at 11 bases. CDR3 length: 17 residues. The germline V gene encodes CDR1 MDHEN and CDR2 SYDVKM. Germline trimming cut 6 bases from V and 3 bases from J; bases unmatched to any gene: 13. CDR3 sequence: CASSPGQGALIVYEQYF. CDR3 coding DNA: TGTGCCAGCAGCCCCGGACAGGGGGCCTTGATCGTCTACGAGCAGTACTTC.

The J gene is TRBJ2-7, the V gene TRBV11-3; D perhaps matches TRBD2 (6 bases). The CDR3 is 13 amino acids. Per germline, CDR1 SGHNT and CDR2 YENEEA. V lost 4 bases and J lost 4, with 11 bases in between. The CDR3, as DNA: TGTGCCAGCAGCTGGGGGGTACTGTACGAGCAGTACTTC. This codes for CASSWGVLYEQYF.

V and J are TRBV28 and TRBJ1-4; no reliable D call. CDR3 size: 14 residues. Germline CDR1 MDHEN, CDR2 SYDVKM. The V end was cut by 5 bases, the J end by 6 bases, with 13 bases between. This CDR3 reads CASSDDKEDEKLFF. As DNA, the CDR3 is TGTGCCAGCAGTGACGACAAGGAAGATGAAAAACTGTTTTTT.

This clone has just one count. The chain joins TRBV9 to TRBJ1-4; 11 positions match TRBD1. V was pared by 0 bases and J by 8 bases, with 3 bases of the junction left unmatched. This CDR3 spans 15 amino acids. Germline CDR1 reads SGDLS; CDR2 reads YYNGEE. CDR3 sequence reads: CASSVEGQGGEKLFF. Written as DNA, the CDR3 is TGTGCCAGCAGCGTAGAGGGACAGGGGGGAGAAAAACTGTTTTTT.

In its sample, this clone was seen once. The chain has TRBV6-5 and TRBJ1-1; possibly TRBD1 for D (5 bases). The germline gives CDR1 MNHEY, CDR2 SVGAGI. The CDR3 is 16 residues long. V lost 2 bases and J 4 bases, leaving 17 bases between the germline ends. The CDR3: CASSYPPSQGSTEAFF. CDR3 sequence (DNA): TGTGCCAGCAGTTACCCCCCCAGTCAGGGCAGCACTGAAGCTTTCTTT.

This chain links TRBV30 with TRBJ2-2; D perhaps matches TRBD2 (6 bases). V was cut by 0 bases and J by 4 bases, with 12 bases left in between. There are 15 residues in the CDR3. Germline assignment: CDR1 GTSNPN and CDR2 SVGIG (reference sequence). The CDR3 is CAWSVVLRGTGELFF. CDR3 in DNA: TGTGCCTGGAGTGTAGTGTTGCGGGGCACCGGGGAGCTGTTTTTT.

The V gene is TRBV2, the J gene TRBJ1-1, with 7 bases matching TRBD1. Germline-derived CDR1 and CDR2 are SNHLY and FYNNEI. The length of the CDR3 is 11 residues. V was pared by 8 bases and J by 6 bases, with 3 bases of the junction left unmatched. Here the CDR3 reads CASARGSEAFF. The CDR3 DNA follows: TGTGCCAGCGCCAGGGGGTCTGAAGCTTTCTTT.

This chain links TRBV27 with TRBJ2-1; D is perhaps TRBD2 (6 bases). This CDR3 spans 14 amino acids. Germline CDR1 MNHEY, CDR2 SMNVEV (reference sequence). Trimming cost V 8 bases and J 6 bases, with 17 bases left between them. The CDR3 DNA follows: TGTGCCAGCCAAACCCTCCTGGGGGGCAATGAGCAGTTCTTC. Translation gives CASQTLLGGNEQFF.

The chain has TRBV5-6 and TRBJ2-3; 8 positions match TRBD2. CDR3 length equals 14 residues. Germline V gene data show CDR1 as SGHDT and CDR2 as YYEEEE. Trimming at V came to 4 bases and at J to 5 bases, leaving 6 bases not matched to a gene. This CDR3 reads CASSRGLALDTQYF. In DNA form, the CDR3 reads TGTGCCAGCAGCCGCGGACTAGCCCTAGATACGCAGTATTTT.

The rearrangement joins TRBV7-8 to TRBJ1-4; D gene ambiguous. The length of the CDR3 is 14 residues. In germline, CDR1 is SGHVS, CDR2 FQNEAQ. V was cut by 5 bases and J by 4 bases, with 11 bases left in between. The CDR3 region has the DNA TGTGCCAGCAGCAAAGAAGCGGTTAATGAAAAACTGTTTTTT. Translating gives CASSKEAVNEKLFF.

J is TRBJ2-7 and V is TRBV7-2; TRBD1 agrees at 7 bases. Germline V gene sequence: CDR1 SGHTA, CDR2 FQGNSA. This CDR3 comprises 15 residues. After removal of 5 bases from V and 0 bases from J, the junction contained 7 bases not matched to a gene. The CDR3 reads CASSIRDSSSYEQYF. The CDR3 nucleotides are TGTGCCAGCAGCATCAGGGACAGCTCCTCCTACGAGCAGTACTTC.